Presented here are 6 T cell receptor beta chains from one specimen sequenced in a study of regulatory T cells in long-lasting Graves disease. CDR3-region Arm-PCR and iRepertoire HTBI primers produced the TCR beta libraries. TCRdb passed the multiplex PCR reads through MiXCR, listing each CDR3 protein once. The sample yields 450,000 to 600,000 distinct CDR3 sequences, roughly 13% seen once. The time point here: newly diagnosed GD, antithyroid drugs for less than 3 months. RNA isolated from PBMCs was used to make the TCR library. The same data also contributed to another study, on T cells in Graves' hyperthyroidism and ophthalmopathy.

The sequenced sample was peripheral blood mononuclear cells (PBMCs), obtained at new diagnosis, from a patient treated with antithyroid drugs. The receptors stem from a man aged 25 to 40 with Graves disease.

This clonotype was detected ten times or more. The rearrangement joins TRBV24-1 to TRBJ2-3; either TRBD1 or TRBD2 may fit D (6 bases each). Trimming cost V 3 bases and J 3 bases, with 18 bases left between them. The CDR3 sequence is 17 residues long. Per the germline V gene, CDR1 is KGHDR and CDR2 is SFDVKD. In DNA, the CDR3 is TGTGCCACCAGTGATCCTCCACGAGGGGGGTTGACAGATACGCAGTATTTT. Its protein is CATSDPPRGGLTDTQYF.

In this sample, this clonotype turned up many times. V usage is TRBV29-1 and J usage is TRBJ1-1; the D gene is possibly TRBD1 (6 bases). Trimming took 4 bases from V and 7 from J, leaving 13 bases between them. The CDR3 loop spans 12 amino acids. Germline lookup yields CDR1 SQVTM and CDR2 ANQGSEA. CDR3 nucleotide sequence: TGCAGCGTTGTAAGGGGGTGGGGTGAAGCTTTCTTT. Amino acids: CSVVRGWGEAFF. The full variable domain, in which reference TRBV29-1 and TRBJ1-1 provide the parts outside the CDR3, is SAVISQKPSRDICQRGTSLTIQCQVDSQVTMMFWYRQQPGQSLTLIATANQGSEATYESGFVIDKFPISRPNLTFSTLTVSNMSPEDSSIYLCSVVRGWGEAFFGQGTRLTVV.

The V gene is TRBV18, the J gene TRBJ2-7; 13 bases line up with TRBD2. Losses at the gene ends were 0 bases for V and 6 bases for J; bases not matched to a gene: 5. CDR1 is KGHSH, CDR2 LQKENI, per germline. The CDR3 contains 16 residues. CDR3 region: CASSPPGLAGVSEQYF. The CDR3 nucleotides read TGTGCCAGCTCACCACCCGGACTAGCGGGAGTTAGCGAGCAGTACTTC.

This sequence joins TRBV20-1 and TRBJ2-1; the D gene is possibly TRBD2 (6 bases). Germline assignment: CDR1 DFQATT and CDR2 SNEGSKA (reference sequence). V was pared by 3 bases and J by 4 bases, with 7 bases between. The CDR3 loop spans 12 amino acids. CDR3 protein: CSAREGYNEQFF. The CDR3 coding sequence is TGCAGTGCTAGGGAGGGGTACAATGAGCAGTTCTTC.

This clonotype has only one observation. A single base separates this from a much larger clone, so it may be a read error. The chain couples TRBV9 to TRBJ2-3, with D tentatively TRBD2 (6 bases). Per germline, CDR1 SGDLS and CDR2 YYNGEE. The CDR3 is 14 amino acids. Here the CDR3 DNA reads TGTGCCAGCAGTCTAGCGCAAAGCACAGATGCGCAGTATTTT. Translation gives CASSLAQSTDAQYF. Supplemented by reference TRBV9 and TRBJ2-3, the full variable domain reads DSGVTQTPKHLITATGQRVTLRCSPRSGDLSVYWYQQSLDQGLQFLIQYYNGEERAKGNILERFSAQQFPDLHSELNLSSLELGDSALYFCASSLAQSTDAQYFGPGTRLTVL.

Ten or more counts support this clonotype. The V gene is TRBV5-1, the J gene TRBJ2-1; the match to TRBD2 covers 10 bases. Germline trimming cut 4 bases from V and 5 bases from J; bases unmatched to any gene: 6. The CDR3 is made up of 15 amino acids. CDR1 is SGHRS and CDR2 is YFSETQ in the germline V gene. The CDR3: CASSPLLAGNNEQFF. CDR3 DNA: TGCGCCAGCAGCCCTTTACTAGCGGGAAACAATGAGCAGTTCTTC.